This T cell receptor (beta chain) was identified in a study of T cells after yellow fever vaccination. This CDR3 has 16 residues. The germline V gene encodes CDR1 SGHVS and CDR2 FQNEAQ. V was shortened by 2 bases and J by 6 bases, with 14 bases between the two germline ends. Template switching with 5'RACE generated the TCR cDNA and added a universal primer site and UMIs. TCRdb fed the 5' RACE reads into MiXCR, producing one record per CDR3 protein. The top ten hold more than 0.8% of the sample, which has around 250,000 distinct CDR3 sequences, less than 9% seen once. The sequence derives from a man between 25 and 39 years old who received the YFV17D yellow fever vaccine. This specimen was CD4+ T cells sorted from PBMCs, taken 15 days after the yellow fever booster vaccination. V is TRBV7-8 and J is TRBJ1-6; TRBD1 is a possible D gene (5 bases). CDR3 sequence: CASSLRGSTINSPLHF. CDR3 nucleotides: TGTGCCAGCAGCTTACGGGGGAGCACTATTAATTCACCCCTCCACTTT.